A selection of T cell receptor beta chains follows, all from one sample in a study of blood T cell repertoires in COVID-19. Repertoires were generated with immunoSEQ multiplex PCR, while TCRdb's copy carries only in-frame clones and drops some. The table has roughly 44,000 clones, about 87% seen once; the top ten hold roughly 13%. The sequencing input was peripheral blood. The receptors stem from a man older than 75 with acute or convalescent COVID-19. The CDR3 runs from the conserved cysteine through the conserved F or W. D genes are given only for firm matches. Clone size appears in some rows only: once, few, many, or a class for an expanded clone.

j_gene,d_gene,abundance,v_gene,CDR3nt,CDR3aa
TRBJ2-3,.,.,TRBV29-1,TGCAGCGTTACCGAGGGTGGTTCAGGTACGCAGTATTTT,CSVTEGGSGTQYF
TRBJ2-5,TRBD2,once,TRBV4-2,TGTGCCAGCAGCCAAGTAAGCGGGGGGTCTATCCAAGAGACCCAGTACTTC,CASSQVSGGSIQETQYF
TRBJ1-1,.,.,TRBV18,TGTGCCAGCTCACCATCGGTGAACACTGAAGCTTTCTTT,CASSPSVNTEAFF
TRBJ2-1,TRBD2,.,TRBV12-3/TRBV12-4,TGTGCCAGCAGCCTCGGGGGAGGGAATGAGCAGTTCTTC,CASSLGGGNEQFF
TRBJ1-4,TRBD1,.,TRBV19,TGTGCCACCGGGGACAGGGGACTAACTAATGAAAAACTGTTTTTT,CATGDRGLTNEKLFF
TRBJ2-2,TRBD2,.,TRBV3-1/TRBV3-2,TGTGCCAGCAGCCTGGGACTAGCGGCGAACACCGGGGAGCTGTTTTTT,CASSLGLAANTGELFF
TRBJ2-7,.,.,TRBV10-1,TGCGCCAGCAGTGAGTCGACTGCCTACGAGCAGTACTTC,CASSESTAYEQYF
TRBJ2-7,TRBD2,.,TRBV7-2,TGTGCCAGCAGCTTAGGAGCGGGGGGTTACGAGCAGTACTTC,CASSLGAGGYEQYF
TRBJ1-2,.,.,TRBV10-1,TGCGCCAGCAGTGAGCCACTCGCCCTGTGGACACAAGCTAACTATGGCTACACCTTC,CASSEPLALWTQANYGYTF
TRBJ2-5,.,.,TRBV4-1,TGCGCCAGCAGCCAAGACCTCTTGGGAGGTGCGGAGACCCAGTACTTC,CASSQDLLGGAETQYF
TRBJ1-5,.,.,TRBV28,TGTGCCAGCAGTTCGACAGTCCTTAGCAATCAGCCCCAGCATTTT,CASSSTVLSNQPQHF
TRBJ1-1,TRBD1,.,TRBV19,TGTGCCAGTAGCCGAGGACAGGGAGGGTACACTGAAGCTTTCTTT,CASSRGQGGYTEAFF
TRBJ2-1,.,.,TRBV5-1,TGCGCCAGCAGCCTATCAGGGCGTCTCATTGAGCAGTTCTTC,CASSLSGRLIEQFF
TRBJ1-6,TRBD1,.,TRBV4-2,TGTGCCAGCAGGCGTACAGGGGCTAGGAATTCACCCCTCCACTTT,CASRRTGARNSPLHF
TRBJ1-2,TRBD1,.,TRBV9,TGTGCCAGCGACAACAGGGGTAGCTACACCTTC,CASDNRGSYTF
TRBJ1-3,TRBD1,.,TRBV5-1,TGCGCCAGCAGCCTGTGGACAGGGGGAGGAAACACCATATATTTT,CASSLWTGGGNTIYF
TRBJ1-2,.,.,TRBV12-3/TRBV12-4,TGTGCCAGCAGTTTATACAGGGAGGGTGGCTACACCTTC,CASSLYREGGYTF
TRBJ1-3,.,.,TRBV7-2,TGTGCCAGCAGCTTCTCCCGGGGGGGCCCTGGAAACACCATATATTTT,CASSFSRGGPGNTIYF
TRBJ1-2,.,.,TRBV28,TGTGCCAGCAGTTTGGGGGGACTCTATGGCTACACCTTC,CASSLGGLYGYTF
TRBJ1-6,.,.,TRBV7-9,TGTGCCAGCAGCTTTAGGGGGAATCGTTCACCCCTCCACTTT,CASSFRGNRSPLHF
TRBJ1-2,.,.,TRBV18,TGTGCCAGCTCACCAGCAGGGGCCGGTAACTATGGCTACACCTTC,CASSPAGAGNYGYTF
TRBJ2-5,TRBD1,few,TRBV11-3,TGTGCCAGCAGCTCTCGGGACAGGGGGCGAGAGACCCAGTACTTC,CASSSRDRGRETQYF
TRBJ2-3,.,.,TRBV11-2,TGTGCCAGCAGCTGGAGGGCCCGGGATACGCAGTATTTT,CASSWRARDTQYF
TRBJ2-5,.,.,TRBV5-1,TGCGCCAGCAGCTTGGTTCAGGGGAGCCGGGAGACCCAGTACTTC,CASSLVQGSRETQYF
TRBJ1-6,TRBD1,.,TRBV15,TGTGCCACCAGCACTGGACCCGACAGGGGGCCTTCACCCCTCCACTTT,CATSTGPDRGPSPLHF
TRBJ1-2,.,few,TRBV3-1/TRBV3-2,TGTGCCAGCAGTCCACTATCAGCAGGGAACCCCACCTATGGCTACACCTTC,CASSPLSAGNPTYGYTF
TRBJ1-1,.,.,TRBV14,TGTGCCAGCAGCACGTCCGGGAACACTGAAGCTTTCTTT,CASSTSGNTEAFF
TRBJ1-5,.,.,TRBV7-8,TGTGCCAGCAGCCAGGGGAGGGTACAGCCCCAGCATTTT,CASSQGRVQPQHF
TRBJ2-5,TRBD2,.,TRBV7-2,TGTGCCAGCAGCTTCCAGACTAGCGGGGGGGCAGAGACCCAGTACTTC,CASSFQTSGGAETQYF
TRBJ1-2,.,.,TRBV3-1/TRBV3-2,TGTGCCAGCAGCCCCCAAGGGAGGACGGGTGGCTACACCTTC,CASSPQGRTGGYTF
TRBJ1-6,.,.,TRBV5-1,TGCGCCAGCAGCCTATCGGGTGATAATTCACCCCTCCACTTT,CASSLSGDNSPLHF
TRBJ1-2,TRBD1,.,TRBV28,TGTGCCAGCAGTCCTTCGACAGGGGGCGCCGGCTACACCTTC,CASSPSTGGAGYTF
TRBJ2-7,TRBD1,.,TRBV6-5,TGTGCCAGCAGTTTGGGGACAGCCACCTACGAGCAGTACTTC,CASSLGTATYEQYF
TRBJ2-1,TRBD1,.,TRBV6-5,TGTGCCAGCAGTTACCACCCGGGACAGGGGGGCAATGAGCAGTTCTTC,CASSYHPGQGGNEQFF
TRBJ1-2,TRBD1,.,TRBV3-1/TRBV3-2,TGTGCCAGCAGCCAAGACTGGACAGGGATTTATGGCTACACCTTC,CASSQDWTGIYGYTF
TRBJ1-3,.,.,TRBV7-9,TGTGCCAGCAGCCGGGACATTTTCTCTGGAAACACCATATATTTT,CASSRDIFSGNTIYF
TRBJ2-7,.,.,TRBV11-2,TGTGCCAGCAGCTTCGGGACCTACGAGCAGTACTTC,CASSFGTYEQYF
TRBJ1-4,TRBD1,.,TRBV4-2,TGTGCCAGCAGCCAAGATCGGGGACAGGGGTATGAAAAACTGTTTTTT,CASSQDRGQGYEKLFF
TRBJ1-2,TRBD1,.,TRBV7-8,TGTGCCAGCACTGCCCAAGTCGGGACAGGGGGTGGCTACACCTTC,CASTAQVGTGGGYTF
TRBJ2-5,TRBD1,.,TRBV28,TGTGCCAGCAGTCCCCGCCGCAGGGGGTACCAAGAGACCCAGTACTTC,CASSPRRRGYQETQYF
TRBJ2-6,TRBD1,.,TRBV15,TGTGCCACCAGCAGAGGACAGGGATCCGGGGCCAACGTCCTGACTTTC,CATSRGQGSGANVLTF